This T cell receptor (beta chain) derives from a study of T cells after posttransplantation cyclophosphamide. CDR1 is SGHVS and CDR2 is FQNEAQ in the germline V gene. V was shortened by 5 bases and J by 0 bases, with 11 bases between the two germline ends. The CDR3 spans 16 residues. Only in-frame clones appear in the TCRdb table, and some are missing; sequencing was by immunoSEQ multiplex PCR. The sample is made up of fewer than 55,000 clones, none counted only once. Study-level results: Blood and skin or GI T cell repertoires showed limited TRB overlap. After PTCy, TRB diversity resembled that of CNI/methotrexate controls.

Remarks on this clone: Its antigen is still unknown.

The chain combines TRBV7-8 with TRBJ2-6; perhaps TRBD2 as D (5 bases). Sequencing input: PBMCs. The clonotype was recovered from a man aged 35-49 years in good health, CMV-negative, and a related stem cell transplant donor. CDR3 residues: CASSPFGSSGANVLTF. CDR3 sequence (DNA): TGTGCCAGCAGCCCATTTGGGAGCTCTGGGGCCAACGTCCTGACTTTC.